These 5 T cell receptor beta chains originate from one sample sequenced in a study of blood T cells in healthy people across ages. The use of a sample-barcoded 5' primer and a J-beta primer mix characterized a second PCR of 7 to 11 cycles. TCRdb redid the calling of the 5' RACE reads with MiXCR, one entry per CDR3 protein. The sample records 800,000 to 950,000 distinct CDR3 sequences, 25% to 35% being singletons. The same sample was also studied in work on T cells of mothers and their children.

Sequenced: blood. These receptors all come from a woman between 35 and 50 years old in good health.

With regard to this clonotype: The junction does not match germline at one end; this may be a read error. This chain connects TRBV7-2 to TRBJ1-4, with D perhaps matching TRBD1 (5 bases). This CDR3 comprises 16 residues. Germline V lookup: CDR1 SGHTA, CDR2 FQGNSA. This CDR3 is CASSPRMGGENEELFF. CDR3 bases: TGTGCCAGCAGCCCTAGGATGGGGGGTGAGAATGAAGAACTGTTTTTT.

The table lists this clonotype with a few counts. V gene TRBV7-2 combines with J gene TRBJ1-5, with 7 bases matching TRBD1. The CDR3 is 16 amino acids. J lost 1 base, V lost 5 bases, and 8 bases had no gene match. Germline V CDR1 and CDR2: SGHTA, FQGNSA. The CDR3 DNA sequence: TGTGCCAGCAGCATACAAGGGGGCCTGAGCAATCAGCCCCAGCATTTT. Encoded protein: CASSIQGGLSNQPQHF.

At least ten counts were recorded for this clonotype. This chain uses TRBV18 with TRBJ2-7; 9 bases are shared with TRBD1. The CDR3 covers 15 residues. CDR1 KGHSH and CDR2 LQKENI come from the germline V gene. J gave up 3 bases and V 2 bases, and 5 bases lay outside the gene matches. The CDR3 loop is CASSPTLGQGYEQYF. The CDR3 DNA follows: TGTGCCAGCTCACCAACATTGGGACAGGGCTACGAGCAGTACTTC.

The gene calls are TRBV4-3 and TRBJ2-3; possibly TRBD2 for D (6 bases). Trimming stripped 3 bases from V and 3 bases from J, with 16 bases between. The germline V gene encodes CDR1 LGHNA and CDR2 YSLEER. This CDR3 has 16 residues. In DNA, the CDR3 is TGCGCCAGCAGCCAGTCTTCCCCTGGGGGGACAGATACGCAGTATTTT. Its protein product is CASSQSSPGGTDTQYF.

The gene calls are TRBV20-1 and TRBJ1-1; possible D gene TRBD1, 5 bases. Germline CDR1 DFQATT, CDR2 SNEGSKA (reference sequence). V lost 6 bases to trimming and J lost 1 base, with 9 bases between them. This CDR3 has 12 amino acids. The CDR3 sequence is CSAARGNTEAFF. The CDR3 DNA sequence: TGCAGTGCCGCAAGGGGGAACACTGAAGCTTTCTTT.